This TCR beta chain was sequenced for a study of patients and donors after allogeneic stem cell transplantation. MiXCR was run by TCRdb on the RT-PCR reads, yielding one entry per CDR3 protein. Of roughly 940,000 distinct CDR3 sequences in the sample, about a sixth were seen once. Germline V gives CDR1 SNHLY, CDR2 FYNNEI. Trimming cost V 0 bases and J 4 bases; bases outside gene matches: 9. The CDR3 is 17 amino acids. The sequence came from a human donor who was either an allogeneic HSCT recipient or a stem cell or donor lymphocyte infusion donor (not recorded which). It is not recorded whose cells these are; they may come from a transplant donor. The chain has TRBV2 and TRBJ2-1, with 7 bases matching TRBD2. Sequencing was carried out using blood, either unsorted or a sorted T cell fraction (not recorded which). For the CDR3, the DNA is TGTGCCAGCAGTGAAGCGGGAGGGCTAGCGGCTTACAATGAGCAGTTCTTC. This sequence encodes CASSEAGGLAAYNEQFF. Supplemented by reference TRBV2 and TRBJ2-1, the full variable domain reads EPEVTQTPSHQVTQMGQEVILRCVPISNHLYFYWYRQILGQKVEFLVSFYNNEISEKSEIFDDQFSVERPDGSNFTLKIRSTKLEDSAMYFCASSEAGGLAAYNEQFFGPGTRLTVL.